The next 31 T cell receptor beta chains were all read from a single sample in a study of blood T cell repertoires in COVID-19. Some clones are missing from TCRdb's copy, which holds only in-frame ones; the method was immunoSEQ multiplex PCR. The sample has roughly 200,000 clones; about 88% are singletons. Input material: peripheral blood. The receptors here all came from a woman aged 40-49 years who had recovered from COVID-19.

This clone appeared a single time. This chain links TRBV25-1 with TRBJ2-7, with a tentative D call TRBD1 (6 bases). V lost 10 bases and J lost 2, with 15 bases in between. This CDR3 is 13 amino acids long. Germline-derived CDR1 and CDR2 are MGHDK and SYGVNS. The CDR3 nucleotides read TGTGCCACCGAGAGACAGGAAACCTACGAGCAGTACTTC. Translation gives CATERQETYEQYF.

The gene calls are TRBV7-7 and TRBJ2-1; D perhaps matches TRBD1 (5 bases). The CDR3 runs 14 residues. CDR1 and CDR2 from the germline V gene are SSHAT and FNYEAQ (reference sequence). Between the trimmed V and J ends, which lost 4 bases and 5 bases, there was a span of 12 bases. CDR3 nucleotide sequence: TGTGCCAGCAGCTATTGGGAAGGGGACAATGAGCAGTTCTTC. It is translated as CASSYWEGDNEQFF.

The chain couples TRBV6-1 to TRBJ2-1, with TRBD1 matching 8 bases. The V gene end was trimmed by 3 bases and the J gene end by 6 bases; junction bases not matched to a gene: 10. The germline gives CDR1 MNHNS, CDR2 SASEGT. The CDR3 runs 16 residues. The CDR3 protein is CASSEFVLQGVNEQFF. The CDR3 bases are TGTGCCAGCAGTGAGTTTGTTTTACAGGGGGTCAATGAGCAGTTCTTC.

The chain joins TRBV11-2 to TRBJ2-7; 7 bases align to TRBD1. In germline, CDR1 is SGHAT, CDR2 FQNNGV. V lost 5 bases, J lost 0 bases, and 7 bases stayed unmatched. This CDR3 contains 15 residues. The CDR3 sequence is CASSLGQISSYEQYF. Here the CDR3 DNA reads TGTGCCAGCAGCCTGGGACAGATCAGCTCCTACGAGCAGTACTTC.

Only one count was recorded for this clone. The genes are TRBV28 and TRBJ1-2; D perhaps matches TRBD1 (6 bases). Trimming shortened V by 4 bases and J by 4 bases, and 22 bases separated the two germline ends. This CDR3 has 17 amino acids. The germline CDR1 and CDR2 sequences are MDHEN and SYDVKM. CDR3 sequence: CASSYAGGVDSGYGYTF. CDR3 nucleotide sequence: TGTGCCAGCAGTTATGCAGGTGGGGTGGACAGTGGCTATGGCTACACCTTC.

The chain uses TRBV5-1 and TRBJ2-2; 7 nucleotides match TRBD2. Unmatched junction bases numbered 10, after V lost 4 bases and J lost 1 base. The germline V gene has CDR1 SGHRS and CDR2 YFSETQ. This CDR3 spans 17 amino acids. The DNA of the CDR3 is TGCGCCAGCAGCCCAGGACTAGAGCGGAAGAACACCGGGGAGCTGTTTTTT. Its translation is CASSPGLERKNTGELFF. The complete variable domain, with remaining parts taken from reference TRBV5-1 and TRBJ2-2, reads KAGVTQTPRYLIKTRGQQVTLSCSPISGHRSVSWYQQTPGQGLQFLFEYFSETQRNKGNFPGRFSGRQFSNSRSEMNVSTLELGDSALYLCASSPGLERKNTGELFFGEGSRLTVL.

This chain joins TRBV5-1 and TRBJ2-3, with D possibly being TRBD1 (5 bases). Germline values: CDR1 SGHRS, CDR2 YFSETQ. This CDR3 spans 15 amino acids. The V and J ends lost 0 bases and 4 bases respectively, with 12 bases between them. The DNA of the CDR3 is TGCGCCAGCAGCTTGGCAGGGTACGATGCAGATACGCAGTATTTT. As protein: CASSLAGYDADTQYF.

The V call is TRBV2, the J call TRBJ2-1, with TRBD2 as a possible D gene (5 bases). Trimming cost V 4 bases and J 7 bases, with 17 bases left between them. Germline assignment: CDR1 SNHLY and CDR2 FYNNEI. The CDR3 has 15 amino acids. The CDR3 region has the DNA TGTGCCAGCAGTGTCCGGGAAGTCGTCGAAAATGAGCAGTTCTTC. Translation: CASSVREVVENEQFF.

The chain employs TRBV15 and TRBJ1-5, with D possibly TRBD1 on 5 matching bases. The CDR3 is 15 residues long. Trimming left V 3 bases short and J 9 bases short, with 18 bases between. Germline V gives CDR1 LNHNV, CDR2 YYDKDF (reference sequence). CDR3 bases: TGTGCCACCAGCAGTGTTCCCAGGGCCCTACGGCCCCAGCATTTT. Its translation is CATSSVPRALRPQHF.

Written as DNA, the CDR3 is TGTGCCAGCAGCTATGGAGGTAGGAATTCACCCCTCCACTTT. Protein: CASSYGGRNSPLHF. This chain joins TRBV3-1 (or the pseudogene TRBV3-2) and TRBJ1-6; D gene unclear. Trimming took 5 bases from V and 7 from J, leaving 12 bases between them. Germline-derived CDR1 and CDR2 are LGHDT and YNNKEL (reference sequence). This CDR3 region has 14 residues.

The rearrangement uses TRBV7-6 and TRBJ2-1, with 16 bases matching TRBD2. The CDR3 has 19 amino acids. Per the germline V gene, CDR1 is SGHVS and CDR2 is FNYEAQ. The junction had 4 bases not matched to a gene; V was cut back by 0 bases and J by 2 bases. CDR3 sequence (DNA): TGTGCCAGCAGCTTAGCTGGGACTAGCGGGAGGGCACCCTACAATGAGCAGTTCTTC. Translation gives CASSLAGTSGRAPYNEQFF.

The V gene is TRBV7-6, the J gene TRBJ2-5; the D gene is possibly TRBD2 (6 bases). CDR3 length equals 16 residues. Trimming left V 4 bases short and J 4 bases short, with 19 bases between. Germline V CDR1 and CDR2: SGHVS, FNYEAQ. CDR3 amino acids: CASSYMDNRRGETQYF. The CDR3 bases are TGTGCCAGCAGCTATATGGACAATCGGAGGGGAGAGACCCAGTACTTC.

The chain has TRBV19 and TRBJ1-2, with a possible D match to TRBD1 (6 bases). CDR1 and CDR2 from the germline V gene are LNHDA and SQIVND (reference sequence). This CDR3 has 17 amino acids. V lost 4 bases, J lost 5 bases, and 23 bases lay in between. CDR3 in amino acids: CASSTSRAGASLYGYTF. The CDR3 region has the DNA TGTGCCAGTAGTACCTCCCGGGCGGGGGCGTCTCTATATGGCTACACCTTC.

The chain is built from TRBV29-1 and TRBJ1-2; 8 bases are a match to TRBD1. Germline CDR1 and CDR2: SQVTM and ANQGSEA. The V segment lost 7 bases and the J segment 5 bases; nucleotides outside the gene matches: 15. The CDR3 covers 15 residues. CDR3: CSAYESRGRGYGYTF. CDR3 coding DNA: TGCAGCGCGTATGAAAGCAGGGGGCGAGGATATGGCTACACCTTC.

The J gene is TRBJ1-6, the V gene TRBV5-5; weak D call: TRBD1 (6 bases). Germline values: CDR1 SGHKS, CDR2 YYEKEE (reference sequence). V gave up 4 bases and J gave up 6 bases, with 14 bases separating them. This CDR3 region has 15 residues. In nucleotides, the CDR3 is TGTGCCAGCAGCCTCCCAGGGGCCTTTAATTCACCCCTCCACTTT. It encodes CASSLPGAFNSPLHF.

The chain couples TRBV18 to TRBJ2-5; 10 positions match TRBD2. Germline V CDR1 and CDR2: KGHSH, LQKENI. The V gene end was trimmed by 3 bases and the J gene end by 5 bases; junction bases not matched to a gene: 9. There are 16 residues in the CDR3. CDR3 coding DNA: TGTGCCAGCTCACCCCAGGCTAGCGGGAGTGGTGAGACCCAGTACTTC. Protein product: CASSPQASGSGETQYF.

This clone was recorded once. V is TRBV6-5 and J is TRBJ1-5; 7 bases match TRBD1. CDR3 length: 14 residues. V lost 8 bases to trimming and J lost 6 bases; unmatched junction nucleotides: 10. Germline-derived CDR1 and CDR2 are MNHEY and SVGAGI. CDR3: CASSIGGDGQPQHF. The CDR3 DNA sequence: TGTGCCAGCTCTATAGGGGGCGACGGTCAGCCCCAGCATTTT.

This chain joins TRBV6-5 and TRBJ1-1, with D perhaps matching TRBD1 (6 bases). Trimming left V 2 bases short and J 2 bases short, with 12 bases between. Germline V gene lookup returns CDR1 MNHEY and CDR2 SVGAGI. The length of the CDR3 is 15 residues. This chain's CDR3 is CASSYVGGTNTEAFF. CDR3 bases: TGTGCCAGCAGTTACGTAGGGGGTACAAACACTGAAGCTTTCTTT.

This clone was observed once. The V gene is TRBV3-1 (or the pseudogene TRBV3-2), the J gene TRBJ1-1, with a tentative D call TRBD1 (5 bases). V was cut by 7 bases and J by 5 bases, with 20 bases left in between. Per the germline V gene, CDR1 is LGHDT and CDR2 is YNNKEL (reference sequence). The CDR3 length is 15 residues. The CDR3 sequence is CASTPLVGTQTEAFF. In DNA form, the CDR3 reads TGTGCCAGCACTCCCCTTGTGGGGACTCAAACTGAAGCTTTCTTT.

J is TRBJ2-7 and V is TRBV5-4; 8 bases are shared with TRBD2. The CDR3 totals 14 residues. Germline CDR1 and CDR2: SGHNT and YYREEE (reference sequence). The ends lost 4 bases at V and 4 bases at J; junction bases unmatched: 7. For the CDR3, the DNA is TGTGCCAGCAGCACTAGCGGTATTTGGTACGAGCAGTACTTC. Residues: CASSTSGIWYEQYF.

The chain couples TRBV30 to TRBJ2-7; 11 positions agree with TRBD2. The V gene's germline CDR1 is GTSNPN and CDR2 SVGIG (reference sequence). The CDR3 spans 12 residues. The trim removed 5 bases at V and 4 bases at J, leaving 1 base unmatched. CDR3 in DNA: TGTGCCTGGGGGACTAGCGGATACGAGCAGTACTTC. It yields the protein CAWGTSGYEQYF.

The chain has TRBV12-3 or TRBV12-4 and TRBJ1-5, with TRBD1 as a possible D gene (5 bases). Trimming took off 6 bases at V and 5 bases at J, with 11 bases between the two ends. The CDR3 contains 13 residues. Here the CDR3 DNA reads TGTGCCAGCAGGATGACAGACCATCAGCCCCAGCATTTT. This gives the protein CASRMTDHQPQHF.

This clone occurred a few times. V usage is TRBV7-9 and J usage is TRBJ2-1; 8 bases match TRBD2. The CDR3 has 14 amino acids. V shed 6 bases and J 4 bases; nucleotides not matched to a gene: 5. Germline-derived CDR1 and CDR2 are SEHNR and FQNEAQ (reference sequence). The CDR3 nucleotides are TGTGCCAGCAGACTAGCGGATGGGTACAATGAGCAGTTCTTC. This gives the protein CASRLADGYNEQFF.

The rearrangement uses TRBV2 and TRBJ2-7; 10 bases match TRBD1. In germline, CDR1 is SNHLY, CDR2 FYNNEI. The V segment lost 4 bases and the J segment 7 bases; nucleotides outside the gene matches: 1. The CDR3 length is 12 residues. The CDR3 region is CASSADRGEQYF. For the CDR3, the DNA is TGTGCCAGCAGTGCGGACAGGGGGGAGCAGTACTTC.

The chain joins TRBV19 to TRBJ2-2; 9 nucleotides align to TRBD1. The V gene end was trimmed by 4 bases and the J gene end by 6 bases; junction bases not matched to a gene: 9. Germline CDR1 is LNHDA and CDR2 is SQIVND (reference sequence). This CDR3 comprises 16 residues. CDR3 region: CASSTPGQGLPGELFF. The DNA for the CDR3 is TGTGCCAGTAGTACCCCGGGACAGGGTCTCCCCGGGGAGCTGTTTTTT.

The chain recombines TRBV14 with TRBJ1-1; D is uncertain. Trimming pared 4 bases from V and 1 base from J, leaving 7 bases between. This CDR3 spans 13 amino acids. Per germline, CDR1 SGHDN and CDR2 FVKESK. The CDR3 is CASSRQENTEAFF. The CDR3 bases are TGTGCCAGCAGCCGTCAGGAGAACACTGAAGCTTTCTTT.

This clone was seen more than once but under ten times. The chain combines TRBV30 with TRBJ1-1; possibly TRBD1 for D (6 bases). V lost 6 bases to trimming and J lost 1 base, with 12 bases between them. The germline V gene has CDR1 GTSNPN and CDR2 SVGIG (reference sequence). This CDR3 spans 13 amino acids. CDR3 nucleotide sequence: TGTGCCTGTAGGGACACATCGAACACTGAAGCTTTCTTT. As protein: CACRDTSNTEAFF.

The rearrangement uses TRBV18 and TRBJ1-2; the match to TRBD1 covers 7 bases. From germline, CDR1 is KGHSH and CDR2 LQKENI. The CDR3 is made up of 13 amino acids. V lost 6 bases to trimming and J lost 2 bases; unmatched junction nucleotides: 3. This CDR3 reads CASSLGQNYGYTF. DNA for the CDR3: TGTGCCAGCTCCTTGGGACAGAACTATGGCTACACCTTC.

Points on this clone: Other DNA sequences of this sample code for an identical CDR3. The chain is built from TRBV9 and TRBJ1-5, with D unclear. Trimming took 0 bases from V and 0 from J, leaving 4 bases between them. There are 14 residues in the CDR3. In germline, CDR1 is SGDLS, CDR2 YYNGEE. The CDR3 region is CASSVGDSNQPQHF. CDR3 coding DNA: TGTGCCAGCAGCGTAGGAGATAGCAATCAGCCCCAGCATTTT.

The chain carries TRBV7-2 and TRBJ1-1, with a tentative D call TRBD1 (6 bases). There are 15 residues in the CDR3. Germline V gene lookup returns CDR1 SGHTA and CDR2 FQGNSA. The V end lost 1 base, the J end lost 4 bases, and 13 bases lay between the germline ends. The CDR3: CASSLEAGVSTEAFF. The CDR3 coding sequence is TGTGCCAGCAGCTTAGAGGCAGGGGTTAGCACTGAAGCTTTCTTT.

This chain uses TRBV5-1 with TRBJ1-2, with TRBD1 matching over 8 bases. V gave up 1 base and J gave up 7 bases; unmatched junction bases: 9. From germline, CDR1 is SGHRS and CDR2 YFSETQ. CDR3 size: 15 residues. CDR3 in DNA: TGCGCCAGCAGCTTGTCGAGACAGGGGACGGCTGGCTACACCTTC. Translating gives CASSLSRQGTAGYTF.